A selection of T cell receptor beta chains follows, all from one sample in a study of human T cells and chemical hapten exposure. TCRdb used MiXCR to reprocess the RACE reads, holding one entry per CDR3 protein. This table holds 180,000 or so distinct CDR3 sequences, just under 30% found once. This specimen was whole blood, taken in connection with sensitization to the hapten diphenylcyclopropenone (DPC). Receptor source: a woman in her 30s with alopecia areata. Some clones in this sample may be carry-over from other donors' samples. Each CDR3 is given with its conserved first and last residue. D genes are given only for firm matches. The size field is filled for only some rows; it gives once, few, many or a size class.

>-|TRBD1|TRBJ2-1|17|TRBV20-1
TGCAGTGCTTCCCCAAACCCCGGACAGGGGGCTCGGCGGGAGCAGTTCTTC
CSASPNPGQGARREQFF
>many|TRBD2|TRBJ2-7|14|TRBV5-1
TGCGCCAGCAGTCTCACCGGGACTAGCTACGAGCAGTACTTC
CASSLTGTSYEQYF
>few|-|TRBJ2-7|16|TRBV4-3
TGCGCCAGCAGCCTAACCGGACCACGCGGCGCCTACGAGCAGTACTTC
CASSLTGPRGAYEQYF
>-|-|TRBJ2-5|15|TRBV12-2
TGTGCAAGTCGCTTAGACACTAGCGGTGATTGGACCCAGTACTTC
CASRLDTSGDWTQYF
>-|-|TRBJ2-7|14|TRBV28
TGTGCCAGCAGTTTTTCCGGGAGCTCCTACGAGCAGTACTTC
CASSFSGSSYEQYF
>-|-|TRBJ2-7|12|TRBV29-1
TGCAGCGTTGTGGACACCGACTACGAGCAGTACTTC
CSVVDTDYEQYF
>few|TRBD1|TRBJ2-2|14|TRBV29-1
TGCAGCGTTCCGGACAGGGGAAACACCGGGGAGCTGTTTTTT
CSVPDRGNTGELFF
>-|TRBD2|TRBJ2-2|16|TRBV2
TGTGCCAGCAGTGAAGCGGGGACTAGCCCCACCGGGGAGCTGTTTTTT
CASSEAGTSPTGELFF
>-|-|TRBJ2-3|14|TRBV21-1
TGTGCCAGCAGCAAAGGACAGCGCACAGATACGCAGTATTTT
CASSKGQRTDTQYF
>-|-|TRBJ2-3|13|TRBV29-1
TGCAGCGTCCGGCTGGGCAGCGCAGATACGCAGTATTTT
CSVRLGSADTQYF
>-|-|TRBJ2-3|14|TRBV27
TGTGCCAGCAGTTTTGGGGGGTATTTGGATACGCAGTATTTT
CASSFGGYLDTQYF
>few|-|TRBJ2-5|14|TRBV12-3/TRBV12-4
TGTGCCAGCAGTTTACGAGCCATAGAAGAGACCCAGTACTTC
CASSLRAIEETQYF
>-|TRBD1|TRBJ2-7|16|TRBV28
TGTGCCAGCAGGGCCCTGTGGCAGGGGGCAAGGTACGAGCAGTACTTC
CASRALWQGARYEQYF
>-|-|TRBJ1-5|13|TRBV7-2
TGTGCCAGCAGCTCCGGGTTCAATCAGCCCCAGCATTTT
CASSSGFNQPQHF
>-|-|TRBJ2-7|14|TRBV28
TGTGCCAGCAGTTTCGGCCAGGGCGTATACGAGCAGTACTTC
CASSFGQGVYEQYF
>few|-|TRBJ2-2|13|TRBV11-2
TGTGCCAGCAGCCCCTGGGGGGTCGGGGAGCTGTTTTTT
CASSPWGVGELFF
>-|-|TRBJ2-7|13|TRBV28
TGTGCCAGCAGTTTACCAACGCAGGGCGAGCAGTACTTC
CASSLPTQGEQYF
>few|-|TRBJ2-7|14|TRBV28
TGTGCTTCACACACCGGGCTGTCCAACTACGAGCAGTACTTC
CASHTGLSNYEQYF
>few|-|TRBJ1-5|12|TRBV6-6
TGTGCCAGCAAGGGGAGCAATCAGCCCCAGCATTTT
CASKGSNQPQHF
>many|TRBD2|TRBJ2-3|13|TRBV28
TGTGCCAGCAACCTAGCGGGAGGTGATACGCAGTATTTT
CASNLAGGDTQYF
>few|-|TRBJ2-5|15|TRBV28
TGTGCCAGCAGTCGTACCGGGACCGACCAAGAGACCCAGTACTTC
CASSRTGTDQETQYF
>-|TRBD2|TRBJ2-3|17|TRBV18
TGTGCCAGCTCGTCCATTCCGGGACTAGCGGGAGGAAATACGCAGTATTTT
CASSSIPGLAGGNTQYF
>-|TRBD1|TRBJ2-5|14|TRBV29-1
TGCAGCGTTGATCCCGGGACAGGGCAAGAGACCCAGTACTTC
CSVDPGTGQETQYF
>-|TRBD2|TRBJ2-3|18|TRBV27
TGTGCCAGCAGTCCCCGACTAGCGGGGCCCCTTAGCACAGATACGCAGTATTTT
CASSPRLAGPLSTDTQYF
>few|-|TRBJ2-7|16|TRBV21-1
TGTGCCAGCAGTCCCTACGAAGGACAGGACCTTTACGAGCAGTACTTC
CASSPYEGQDLYEQYF
>-|TRBD2|TRBJ2-5|14|TRBV12-3/TRBV12-4
TGTGCCAGCAGTTGGACTAGCGGGATTGGGACCCAGTACTTC
CASSWTSGIGTQYF
>-|TRBD1|TRBJ2-7|16|TRBV4-3
TGCGCCAGCAGCCAACCCCTGACAGGGGGCCCCTACGAGCAGTACTTC
CASSQPLTGGPYEQYF
>-|-|TRBJ2-1|14|TRBV4-3
TGCGCCAGCAGCCGAGAGCCCATCGGGAGCCGGCAGTTCTTC
CASSREPIGSRQFF
>many|TRBD2|TRBJ2-7|15|TRBV2
TGTGCCAGCAGTGAAAACCCGACTAGCGGGTACGAGCAGTACTTC
CASSENPTSGYEQYF
>-|-|TRBJ1-1|11|TRBV28
TGTGCCAGCGGAAGACAACCTGAAGCTTTCTTT
CASGRQPEAFF
>-|-|TRBJ1-4|14|TRBV20-1
TGCAGTGCTAGATCAGACACGAAGGGTGAAAAACTGTTTTTT
CSARSDTKGEKLFF
>-|-|TRBJ2-3|14|TRBV9
TGTGCCAGCAACAAGCAATACAGCACAGATACGCAGTATTTT
CASNKQYSTDTQYF
>few|TRBD1|TRBJ2-1|14|TRBV5-4
TGTGCCAGCAGCTTGGCGGACAGGGATAATGAGCAGTTCTTC
CASSLADRDNEQFF
>few|-|TRBJ2-3|12|TRBV7-2
TGTGCCAGCAGCTTAGAGGCGTATACGCAGTATTTT
CASSLEAYTQYF
>-|TRBD2|TRBJ2-1|13|TRBV29-1
TGCAGCGTTAGGCGGGGGGGATACAATGAGCAGTTCTTC
CSVRRGGYNEQFF
>-|-|TRBJ1-2|15|TRBV6-5
TGTGCCAGCACCACGGGGGGGCCTTGGGACTATGGCTACACCTTC
CASTTGGPWDYGYTF
>-|-|TRBJ2-3|11|TRBV7-2
TGTGCCAGCAGTTCGGAGAATACGCAGTATTTT
CASSSENTQYF
>-|TRBD1|TRBJ1-6|13|TRBV10-3
TGTGCCACCGTAGGGACAGGGAGTTCACCCCTCCACTTT
CATVGTGSSPLHF
>-|-|TRBJ2-7|16|TRBV11-3
TGTGCCAGCAGCTTAGAACCGGGACGACCGTCCTACGAGCAGTACTTC
CASSLEPGRPSYEQYF
>-|-|TRBJ2-3|14|TRBV6-1
TGTGCCAGCAGTACAAGGACCTTTCCACGTACGCAGTATTTT
CASSTRTFPRTQYF
>-|-|TRBJ2-7|14|TRBV6-5
TGTGCCAGCAGTTACTTAGGCAGGGGCAACGAGCAGTACTTC
CASSYLGRGNEQYF
>few|TRBD2|TRBJ2-1|15|TRBV11-3
TGTGCCAGCAGCTTAGAGAGACTAGCCGTCAATGAGCAGTTCTTC
CASSLERLAVNEQFF
>few|-|TRBJ2-2|14|TRBV11-1
TGTGCCAGCAGCTTTCAAGTGAACACCGGGGAGCTGTTTTTT
CASSFQVNTGELFF
>few|-|TRBJ1-5|15|TRBV7-2
TGTGCCAGCAGCTTAGTTCAGGGGAGCAATCAGCCCCAGCATTTT
CASSLVQGSNQPQHF
>few|TRBD1|TRBJ2-5|16|TRBV28
TGTGCCAGCAGTTCCCGACAGGGGGGGTTTGGAGAGACCCAGTACTTC
CASSSRQGGFGETQYF
>-|-|TRBJ2-3|14|TRBV28
TGTGCCAGCAGGCCGACTCAGAGGGTTGATACGCAGTATTTT
CASRPTQRVDTQYF